This TCR beta chain was captured in a study of blood T cell repertoires in COVID-19. Study background: Italy, Spain and the United States were the sources of the convalescent and acute COVID-19 samples. In each case, the material was cDNA or gDNA derived from T cells, B-cell-depleted T cells, or PBMCs.

This CDR3 comprises 16 residues. From germline, CDR1 is LGHDT and CDR2 YNNKEL (reference sequence). Trimming cost V 1 base and J 4 bases, with 13 bases left between them. Clones were read by immunoSEQ multiplex PCR, and TCRdb kept only the in-frame ones, dropping some. The data contain about 100,000 clones, over 80% of them singletons. This TCR came from a man aged 50 or older with active COVID-19. The chain carries TRBV3-1 (or the pseudogene TRBV3-2) and TRBJ2-2; D is possibly TRBD2 (6 bases). Sequencing was done on a sample of peripheral blood. This CDR3 is CASSQGSSAATGELFF. The CDR3 region has the DNA TGTGCCAGCAGCCAAGGTTCTAGCGCGGCCACCGGGGAGCTGTTTTTT.